The clone carrying this T cell receptor beta chain was counted once. This entry belongs to a study of Ad26.COV2.S vaccination and SARS-CoV-2 variants. V lost 4 bases and J lost 0, with 15 bases in between. Germline loops: CDR1 MNHEY, CDR2 SVGAGI. This CDR3 region has 16 residues. Treatment meaning: around 19 received Ad26.COV2.S at low or high dose, single or two shots; roughly five received placebo; per-sample allocation not given. Sampling occurred on day 63 after the first vaccine or placebo injection. Profiled with immunoSEQ multiplex PCR; TCRdb holds only in-frame clones, not every one. The sample includes some 290,000 clones, around 84% of them seen just once.

The chain recombines TRBV6-5 with TRBJ2-5; the D gene is possibly TRBD2 (7 bases). The sample in question was peripheral blood, obtained in a trial of Ad26.COV2.S vaccine versus placebo. This receptor was identified in a person between 18 and 60 years old who received the Ad26.COV2.S COVID-19 vaccine or a placebo. The CDR3 DNA is TGTGCCAGCAGTTTGACAGGACTAGGGTACCAAGAGACCCAGTACTTC. Its translation: CASSLTGLGYQETQYF.